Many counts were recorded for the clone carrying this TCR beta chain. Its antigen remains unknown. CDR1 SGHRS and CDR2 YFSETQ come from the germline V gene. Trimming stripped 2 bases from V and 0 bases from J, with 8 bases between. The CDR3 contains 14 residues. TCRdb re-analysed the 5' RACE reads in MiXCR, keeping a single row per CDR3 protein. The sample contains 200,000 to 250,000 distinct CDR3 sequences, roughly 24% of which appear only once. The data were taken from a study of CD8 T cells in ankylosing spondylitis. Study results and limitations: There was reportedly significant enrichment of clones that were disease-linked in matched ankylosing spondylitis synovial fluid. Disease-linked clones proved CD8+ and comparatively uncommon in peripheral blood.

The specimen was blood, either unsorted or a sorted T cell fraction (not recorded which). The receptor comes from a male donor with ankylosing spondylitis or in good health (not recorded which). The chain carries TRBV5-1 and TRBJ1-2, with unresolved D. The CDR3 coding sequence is TGCGCCAGCAGCTTACCGGGTACTAACTATGGCTACACCTTC. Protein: CASSLPGTNYGYTF.